This T cell receptor (beta chain) was retrieved from a study of blood T cell repertoires in COVID-19 (dated by TCRdb to 2018 to 2021). Some background on the complete study: Samples covering the acute and convalescent phases of COVID-19 were provided by collaborators in the United States, Italy and Spain. The prospective study material was composed of cDNA or gDNA derived from T cells, B-cell-depleted T cells, or PBMCs. The dataset comprised deeply sampled blood TCRbeta repertoires from subjects exposed to, actively infected with, or recovered from COVID-19. The repertoires were released in a freely available public database meant as a resource for research on the immune response to SARS-CoV-2. The samples were drawn from two sources: the first 160 participants of the ongoing ImmuneRACE study, and fewer than 1,500 subjects contributed by 6 global collaborators. The sample metadata nearly always contained a de-identified subject ID, COVID-19 status, age in years and sex. Where available, HLA class I and class II types were obtained from metadata supplied by the sample provider rather than from assay-based typing. The paper's findings and limits, for the study overall: The amount of clinical and demographic metadata varied by source and participant and was provided uncurated.

The immunoSEQ Assay, a bias-controlled multiplex PCR, was used to amplify TCRbeta CDR3 regions from genomic DNA. The original methods were these. The number of nucleated cells in each sample was estimated from the amplification of reference gene primers within the assay. To quantify the absolute abundance of each unique TCRbeta CDR3 rearrangement, sequence reads were collapsed and filtered. For each sample, productive Simpson clonality was calculated by taking the square root of Simpson's diversity index across productive rearrangements. The source is immuneACCESS, and TCRdb retained only in-frame sequences with V and J called. Part of the clones is not carried over; for the studies checked, unresolved V genes explain less than half of this, and the remainder is unexplained. The V and J calls and the clone size are those of that table, but D and trimming were determined from the DNA. Counted in this sample were nearly 45,000 clones; just under 90% of them appeared once. The top ten clonotypes cover nearly 4% of the sample.

A remark on this clone: Its antigen specificity is not known. No quality values exist for individual bases; no much larger clone is one base distant.

From the cysteine up to the phenylalanine, the CDR3 has a length of 16 residues. This entry keeps only the CDR3 DNA: 48 bases, framed from base 1. Trimming leaves V shorter by 0 bases and J shorter by 4 bases, with the junction holding 8 bases beyond the gene matches. As encoded in the germline V gene, CDR1 is SGHTA while CDR2 is FQGTGA. One collaborating source in Seattle enrolled patients while the patients were actively infected and followed the patients over time throughout the course of disease. Each collaborating institution followed its own protocols to collect whole blood in K2EDTA tubes. For TCRbeta analysis, collaborator samples were shipped as frozen whole blood, as isolated PBMCs, or as DNA extracted from either sample type.

The source is a man aged 40-55 years with COVID-19, enrolled during active disease. The chain employs TRBV7-3 and TRBJ2-5, and 7 junction bases match TRBD2. The sequencing sample was made of peripheral blood. The sequence in DNA is TGTGCCAGCAGCTTAACGGGAGGGGTCGGAGGAGAGACCCAGTACTTC. This sequence encodes CASSLTGGVGGETQYF. Reference TRBV7-3 and TRBJ2-5 proteins supply the regions before and after the CDR3; the full variable domain is: GAGVSQTPSNKVTEKGKYVELRCDPISGHTALYWYRQSLGQGPEFLIYFQGTGAADDSGLPNDRFFAVRPEGSVSTLKIQRTERGDSAVYLCASSLTGGVGGETQYFGPGTRLLVL.